Here is one T cell receptor beta chain with its context. These data are taken from a study of blood T cell repertoires in COVID-19. The CDR3 runs 15 residues. The V gene lost 3 bases and the J gene lost 9 bases, with 15 bases spanning the gap. CDR1 is MNHEY and CDR2 is SVGAGI in the germline V gene. TCRdb keeps only in-frame clones here, not all; method: immunoSEQ multiplex PCR. This table has 250,000 to 350,000 clones, 90% appearing once. The specimen was PBMCs or T cells enriched from blood (not recorded which). This receptor was obtained from a man aged 55 to 69 who had recovered from COVID-19. This chain uses TRBV6-5 with TRBJ1-6, with D uncertain. The DNA of the CDR3 is TGTGCCAGCAGTTATAGTTCGGGGTTGGGTTCACCCCTCCACTTT. Its translation is CASSYSSGLGSPLHF.